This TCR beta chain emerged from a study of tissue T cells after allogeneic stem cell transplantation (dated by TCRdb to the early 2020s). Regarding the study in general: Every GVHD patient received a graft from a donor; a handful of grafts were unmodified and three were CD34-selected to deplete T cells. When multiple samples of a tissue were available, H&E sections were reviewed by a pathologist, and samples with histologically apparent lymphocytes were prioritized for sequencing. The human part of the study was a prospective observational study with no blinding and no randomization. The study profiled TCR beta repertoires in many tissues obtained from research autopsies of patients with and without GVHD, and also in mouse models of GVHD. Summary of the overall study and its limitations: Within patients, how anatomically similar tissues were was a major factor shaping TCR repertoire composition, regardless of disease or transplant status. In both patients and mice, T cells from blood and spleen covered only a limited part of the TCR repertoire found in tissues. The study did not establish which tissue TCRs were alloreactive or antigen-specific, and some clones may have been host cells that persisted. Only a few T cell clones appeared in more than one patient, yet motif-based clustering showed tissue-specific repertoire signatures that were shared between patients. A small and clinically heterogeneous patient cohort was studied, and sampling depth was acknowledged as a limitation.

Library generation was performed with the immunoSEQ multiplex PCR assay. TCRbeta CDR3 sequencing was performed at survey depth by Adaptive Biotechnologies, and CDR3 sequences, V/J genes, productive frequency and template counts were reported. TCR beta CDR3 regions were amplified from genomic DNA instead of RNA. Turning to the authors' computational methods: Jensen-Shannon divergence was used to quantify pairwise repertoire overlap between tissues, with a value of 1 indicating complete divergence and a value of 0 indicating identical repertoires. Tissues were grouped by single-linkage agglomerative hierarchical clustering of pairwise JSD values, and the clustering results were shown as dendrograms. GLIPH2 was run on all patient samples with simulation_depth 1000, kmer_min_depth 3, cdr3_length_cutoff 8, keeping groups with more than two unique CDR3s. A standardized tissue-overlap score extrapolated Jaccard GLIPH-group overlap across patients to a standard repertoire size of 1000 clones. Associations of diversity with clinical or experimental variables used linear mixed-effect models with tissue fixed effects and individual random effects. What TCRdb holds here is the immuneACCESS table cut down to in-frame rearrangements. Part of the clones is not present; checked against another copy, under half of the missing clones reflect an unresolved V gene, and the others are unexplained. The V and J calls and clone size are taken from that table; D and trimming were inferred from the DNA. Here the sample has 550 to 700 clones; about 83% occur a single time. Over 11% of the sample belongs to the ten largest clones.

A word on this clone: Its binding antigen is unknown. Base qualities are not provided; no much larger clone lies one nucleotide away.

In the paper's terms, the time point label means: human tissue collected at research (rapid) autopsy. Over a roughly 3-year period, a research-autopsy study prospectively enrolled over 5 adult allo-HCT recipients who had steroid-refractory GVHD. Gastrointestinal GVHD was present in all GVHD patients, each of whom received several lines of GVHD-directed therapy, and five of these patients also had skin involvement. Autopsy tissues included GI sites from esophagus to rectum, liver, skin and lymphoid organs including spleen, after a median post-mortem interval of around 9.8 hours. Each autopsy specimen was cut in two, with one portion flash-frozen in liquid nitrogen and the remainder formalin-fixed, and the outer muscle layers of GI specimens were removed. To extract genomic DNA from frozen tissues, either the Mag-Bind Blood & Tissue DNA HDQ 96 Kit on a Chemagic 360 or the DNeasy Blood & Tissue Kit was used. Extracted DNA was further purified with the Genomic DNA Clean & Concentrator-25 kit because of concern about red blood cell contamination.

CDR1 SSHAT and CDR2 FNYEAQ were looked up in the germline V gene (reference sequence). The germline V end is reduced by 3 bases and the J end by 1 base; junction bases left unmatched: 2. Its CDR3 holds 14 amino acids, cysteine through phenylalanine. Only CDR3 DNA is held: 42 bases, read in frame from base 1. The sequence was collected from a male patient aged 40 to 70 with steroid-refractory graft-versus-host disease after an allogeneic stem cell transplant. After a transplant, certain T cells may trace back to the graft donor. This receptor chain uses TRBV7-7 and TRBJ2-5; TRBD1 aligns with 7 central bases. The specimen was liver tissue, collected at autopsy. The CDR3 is CASSLGTVQETQYF. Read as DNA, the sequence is TGTGCCAGCAGCTTGGGGACAGTCCAAGAGACCCAGTACTTC.